Presented here are 4 T cell receptor beta chains from one specimen sequenced in a study of tumor-infiltrating lymphocytes in primary liver carcinoma. Constant-region priming of around 500 ng total RNA yielded TCR beta cDNA. Each TCR beta library was derived from three nested multiplex PCR rounds that employed slightly modified ARM-PCR. The two initial PCR rounds, nine to eleven cycles each, used TRBV1-TRBV30 forward and C-beta reverse primers. TCRdb ran MiXCR on the multiplex PCR reads and lists one entry per CDR3 protein. The data show 300,000 to 400,000 distinct CDR3 sequences, 65% seen once. They got blood RNA out of unsorted whole blood and also pulled out germline DNA. Sequencing input: peripheral blood. These receptors all stem from a man between 35 and 55 years old with primary liver carcinoma and hepatitis B virus infection.

V gene TRBV6-5 combines with J gene TRBJ2-3; 10 nucleotides line up with TRBD2. Germline V gene lookup returns CDR1 MNHEY and CDR2 SVGAGI. The CDR3 spans 15 residues. V shed 6 bases, J shed 6 bases, and the junction held 9 bases outside the gene matches. The CDR3 sequence: CASSGTSVAVDTQYF. Here the CDR3 DNA reads TGTGCCAGCAGCGGGACTAGCGTGGCCGTCGATACGCAGTATTTT.

Concerning this clonotype: At one end the junction does not follow the germline gene, possibly because of a read error. The chain carries TRBV29-1 and TRBJ2-6; D gene ambiguous. Germline-derived CDR1 and CDR2 are SQVTM and ANQGSEA. The CDR3 length is 15 residues. In DNA, the CDR3 is TGCAGCGTCCGGCGGACGACCTCTGGGCCCAACGTCCTGACTTTC. It is translated as CSVRRTTSGPNVLTF.

Turning to this clonotype: The junction and the germline gene differ at one end; a read error may be behind it. The chain is built from TRBV12-3 or TRBV12-4 and TRBJ2-5; the D gene is possibly TRBD1 (7 bases). The CDR3 has 16 residues. This chain's CDR3 is CASSFAGTVYGGTRYF. In nucleotides, the CDR3 is TGTGCCAGCAGTTTTGCCGGGACAGTATACGGAGGGACCCGGTACTTC.

This clonotype was picked up one time. V usage is TRBV2 and J usage is TRBJ2-5; no definite D call. CDR1 is SNHLY, CDR2 FYNNEI, per germline. CDR3 length: 12 amino acids. Trimming took 5 bases from V and 5 from J, leaving 9 bases between them. This CDR3 is CASSTLSETQYF. In nucleotides, the CDR3 is TGTGCCAGCAGTACCCTATCGGAGACCCAGTACTTC.